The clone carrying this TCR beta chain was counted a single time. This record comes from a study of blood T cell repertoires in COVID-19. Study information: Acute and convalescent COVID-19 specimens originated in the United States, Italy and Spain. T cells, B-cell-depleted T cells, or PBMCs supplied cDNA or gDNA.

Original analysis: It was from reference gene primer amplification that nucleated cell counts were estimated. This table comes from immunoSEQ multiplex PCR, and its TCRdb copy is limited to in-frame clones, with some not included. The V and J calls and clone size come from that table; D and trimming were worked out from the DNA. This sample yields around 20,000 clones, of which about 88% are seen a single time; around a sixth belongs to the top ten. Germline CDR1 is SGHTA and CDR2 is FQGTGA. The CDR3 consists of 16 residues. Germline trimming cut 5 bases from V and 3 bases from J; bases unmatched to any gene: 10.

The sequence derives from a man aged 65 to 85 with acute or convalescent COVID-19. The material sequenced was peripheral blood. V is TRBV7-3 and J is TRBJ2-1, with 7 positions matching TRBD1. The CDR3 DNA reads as TGTGCCAGCAGCGTTAGACAGGGCCGGGGCTACAATGAGCAGTTCTTC. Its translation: CASSVRQGRGYNEQFF.